This TCR beta chain was profiled in a study of neurological immune-mediated disorders. This clonotype was picked up many times. Germline CDR1 and CDR2: SGHRS and YFSETQ. The CDR3 consists of 16 residues. V was cut by 4 bases and J by 1 base, with 15 bases left in between. MiXCR, run by TCRdb on the 5' RACE reads, gives a single entry per CDR3 protein. The sample has tens of thousands of distinct CDR3 sequences; about 9.7% are singletons. Sequencing was performed on PBMCs. The receptor comes from a middle-aged man in good health. The chain joins TRBV5-1 to TRBJ2-1; perhaps TRBD1 as D (5 bases). CDR3 loop: CASSTSGIGSYNEQFF. DNA of the CDR3: TGCGCCAGCAGCACCTCAGGGATAGGGTCCTACAATGAGCAGTTCTTC.